What follows is one TCR beta chain and its context. The target of this receptor is not known. The input lacks base qualities; no much larger clone sits a single base away. A two-step, bias-controlled multiplex PCR was used to amplify TCRbeta CDR3 regions from genomic DNA. The multiplex PCR included primers specific for each TRBV and TRBJ gene segment. TCRbeta repertoire data were generated with the immunoSEQ Assay. In the paper's pipeline: To merge closely related sequences, reads went through filtering and clustering using a relative-frequency ratio and a modified nearest-neighbor algorithm. IMGT annotation was followed for the assignment of V, D and J genes to CDR3 sequences. Template counts were quantified against synthetic TCR CDR3 analog sequences and normalized for PCR amplification bias. Only unique productive sequences, that is, in-frame CDR3 sequences lacking stop codons, were included in the analyses. The immunoSEQ Analyzer software was used to compute clonality, defined as 1 minus Pielou's evenness, and iChao1 richness. Statistical tests were run in JMP, with either Student's t-test or a non-parametric test chosen according to Shapiro-Wilk normality results. The clones in this table, taken by TCRdb from immuneACCESS, are in-frame only. Not every clone is retained; where verified, under half of the shortfall comes from an unresolved V gene, and the cause of the rest is unknown. D and trimming were read from the DNA, whereas the V and J calls and clone size are those reported in that table. The sample table holds around 23,000 clones, of which roughly 88% were seen once. Approximately 0.84% of the sample is taken by the ten largest.

Preterm samples came from a handful of extremely preterm deliveries at roughly 23-28 weeks of gestation. The study left out pregnancies involving fetal demise, active maternal HSV infection or known maternal HIV infection. A FACSAria III cell sorter was used to sort live, Annexin V-negative naive CD8+ T cells (CD3+CD8+CD45RA+CCR7+). Each sample yielded between roughly 17,000 and 100,000 sorted naive CD8+ T cells. Mixed venous-arterial cord blood was collected with preassembled standardized sampling kits. Cord blood was held at room temperature and processed no more than 4 hours after collection. Ficoll-Paque density gradient centrifugation was used to isolate mononuclear cells from diluted blood. Before sorting, mononuclear cells were cryopreserved in around 10% DMSO with approximately 90% FBS and kept in long-term storage at -150 degrees C. Thawed cells were stained with Annexin V and antibodies against CD3, CD8, CCR7 and CD45RA. The DNeasy Blood and Tissue Kit was used to extract genomic DNA from sorted cell pellets that had been snap-frozen.

Its CDR3 holds 9 amino acids, cysteine through phenylalanine. CDR3 DNA only is kept here, 27 bases in frame from base 1. Via the germline V gene, CDR1 is SNHLY and CDR2 FYNNEI. Cut back by 8 bases and 4 bases, the V and J ends lie 1 base apart. This sample is drawn from a study of naive CD8 T cells in extremely preterm neonates (dated by TCRdb to the late 2010s). At the level of the whole study: The study compared TCRbeta CDR3 repertoires of sorted naive CD8+ T cells across four age groups: extremely preterm neonates, term neonates, young children and adults.

Overall results and qualifications from the work: Preterm CDR3s were shorter, with fewer N additions and less junctional trimming, and were closer to germline than those of older groups. Significantly lower iChao1 richness than in all other age groups (p < 0.05) and an even clone distribution were observed in preterm neonates, indicating a less rich repertoire. Preterm neonates shared more CDR3 nucleotide sequences (approximately 2.5%) than term neonates (about 0.4%), young children (approximately 0.03%) and adults (about 0.01%). As limitations, the authors pointed to a small sample size and variable productive template counts among preterm samples. Prospective longitudinal studies of preterm and term neonates were called for by the authors so that T cell development could be tracked within individuals.

The clonotype was recovered from a boy who was born preterm. Specimen: naive CD8+ T cells from cord blood. Rearrangement joined TRBV2 to TRBJ2-3; the D gene cannot be named for sure. CDR3 loop: CASSDTQYF. The DNA is TGTGCCAGCTCAGATACGCAGTATTTT.